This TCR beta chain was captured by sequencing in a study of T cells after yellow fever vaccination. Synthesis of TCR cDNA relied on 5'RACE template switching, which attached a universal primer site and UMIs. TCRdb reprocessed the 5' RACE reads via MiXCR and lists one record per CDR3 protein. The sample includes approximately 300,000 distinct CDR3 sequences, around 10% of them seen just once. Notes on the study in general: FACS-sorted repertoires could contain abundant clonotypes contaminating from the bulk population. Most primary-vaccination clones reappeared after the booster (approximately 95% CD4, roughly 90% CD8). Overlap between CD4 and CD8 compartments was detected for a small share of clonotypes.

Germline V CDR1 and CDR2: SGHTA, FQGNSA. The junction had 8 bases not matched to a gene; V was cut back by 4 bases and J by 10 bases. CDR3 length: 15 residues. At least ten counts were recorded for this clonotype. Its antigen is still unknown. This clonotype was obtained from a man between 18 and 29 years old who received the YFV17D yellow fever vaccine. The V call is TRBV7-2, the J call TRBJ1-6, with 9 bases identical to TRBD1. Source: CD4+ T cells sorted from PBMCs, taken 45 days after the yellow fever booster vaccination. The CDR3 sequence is CASSSGGQGRSPLHF. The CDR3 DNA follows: TGTGCCAGCAGCTCCGGGGGACAGGGTAGATCACCCCTCCACTTT.